These 18 T cell receptor beta chains share one sample of origin, sequenced in a study of blood T cells in healthy people across ages. The authors ran a second PCR of about 6 to 11 cycles using a sample-barcoded 5' primer and a J-beta primer mix. Each CDR3 protein gets one entry after TCRdb re-called the 5' RACE reads with MiXCR. The sample carries roughly 900,000 distinct CDR3 sequences, 48% recorded once. Sequenced input: blood. The receptors originated from a man under 40 in good health.

This chain uses TRBV7-2 with TRBJ2-1, with a weak D call TRBD2 (6 bases). The CDR3 is 16 amino acids. V was cut by 6 bases and J by 0 bases, with 15 bases left in between. CDR1 and CDR2 (germline): SGHTA, FQGNSA. The CDR3 reads CASSPTSGLSYNEQFF. The CDR3 coding sequence is TGTGCCAGCAGTCCAACAAGCGGGCTCTCCTACAATGAGCAGTTCTTC.

The table lists this clonotype with a few counts. V and J are TRBV6-4 and TRBJ1-5, with a possible D match to TRBD1 (5 bases). This CDR3 is built from 17 residues. The germline CDR1 and CDR2 sequences are MRHNA and SNTAGT. V lost 5 bases, J lost 0 bases, and 17 bases lay in between. The CDR3, as DNA: TGTGCCAGCAGTACGGGGCCTCTCCCATATAGCAATCAGCCCCAGCATTTT. Amino acid sequence: CASSTGPLPYSNQPQHF.

Worth noting for this clonotype: The junction does not match germline at one end; this may be a read error. The chain has TRBV4-3 and TRBJ2-2; D is perhaps TRBD2 (6 bases). The CDR3 totals 16 residues. Germline V gives CDR1 LGHNA, CDR2 YSLEER. The CDR3 nucleotides read TGCGCCGGCAGCCAAGATAGAGTGGCGGGGACCGGGGAGCTGTTTTTT. It translates to CAGSQDRVAGTGELFF.

V and J are TRBV10-3 and TRBJ2-3, with D maybe TRBD2 (6 bases). There are 15 residues in the CDR3. Germline V gene lookup returns CDR1 ENHRY and CDR2 SYGVKD. Between the trimmed V and J ends, which lost 2 bases and 4 bases, there was a span of 13 bases. CDR3 nucleotide sequence: TGTGCCATCAGTGAGACGGGACCTAGCGCAGATACGCAGTATTTT. Its protein is CAISETGPSADTQYF.

The chain couples TRBV25-1 to TRBJ2-1; TRBD1 might be the D (6 bases). V was shortened by 4 bases and J by 7 bases, with 17 bases between the two germline ends. The CDR3 length is 15 residues. Per germline, CDR1 MGHDK and CDR2 SYGVNS. CDR3 amino acids: CASSATGFGANEQFF. CDR3 in DNA: TGTGCCAGCAGTGCAACAGGGTTCGGGGCGAATGAGCAGTTCTTC.

This chain links TRBV5-6 with TRBJ2-2; D is ambiguous. The CDR3 is 13 amino acids. V was shortened by 2 bases and J by 4 bases, with 6 bases between the two germline ends. Per germline, CDR1 SGHDT and CDR2 YYEEEE. The CDR3 region has the DNA TGTGCCAGCAGCTTTTCGTCCACCGGGGAGCTGTTTTTT. Its protein is CASSFSSTGELFF.

The chain recombines TRBV27 with TRBJ2-1, with D possibly called TRBD1 or TRBD2 (5 bases each). CDR1 is MNHEY and CDR2 is SMNVEV in the germline V gene (reference sequence). This CDR3 region has 22 residues. Trimming left V 0 bases short and J 1 base short, with 28 bases between. CDR3 DNA: TGTGCCAGCAGTTTATCGGAATACCAGCGACAGAGTGCCCCGGGGTCCTACAATGAGCAGTTCTTC. It specifies CASSLSEYQRQSAPGSYNEQFF.

This clonotype has more than one count but fewer than ten. The chain joins TRBV29-1 to TRBJ1-1; 8 bases are shared with TRBD1. Germline lookup yields CDR1 SQVTM and CDR2 ANQGSEA. Losses at the gene ends were 6 bases for V and 0 bases for J; bases not matched to a gene: 9. CDR3 length equals 15 residues. The CDR3 region is CSVTGTGALNTEAFF. CDR3 bases: TGCAGCGTCACCGGGACAGGAGCTTTGAACACTGAAGCTTTCTTT.

This rearrangement joins TRBV6-7 to TRBJ2-4; unclear D gene. TRBV6-7 has ORF status, its function being uncertain. The CDR3 sequence is 16 residues long. The V end was cut by 2 bases, the J end by 0 bases, with 11 bases between. CDR3: CASSYQGIIAKNIQYF. In DNA, the CDR3 is TGTGCCAGCAGTTACCAAGGGATAATAGCCAAAAACATTCAGTACTTC.

V is TRBV5-5 and J is TRBJ2-1; 9 bases fit TRBD1. The junction had 12 bases not matched to a gene; V was cut back by 4 bases and J by 7 bases. CDR1 is SGHKS and CDR2 is YYEKEE in the germline V gene (reference sequence). The CDR3 has 16 amino acids. DNA of the CDR3: TGTGCCAGCAGCCTGGGACAGGGTGAACTGGGGAATGAGCAGTTCTTC. Amino acid sequence: CASSLGQGELGNEQFF.

In DNA form, the CDR3 reads TGTGCCAGTAGCGTCGGGCAGGGGTTCACAGATACGCAGTATTTT. It encodes CASSVGQGFTDTQYF. The V and J genes are TRBV19 and TRBJ2-3; D might be TRBD1 (6 bases). The CDR3 loop spans 15 amino acids. Between the trimmed V and J ends, which lost 6 bases and 2 bases, there was a span of 15 bases. Germline CDR1 LNHDA, CDR2 SQIVND (reference sequence).

This clonotype was counted only a few times. The gene calls are TRBV7-9 and TRBJ1-2, with D uncertain. CDR1 is SEHNR and CDR2 is FQNEAQ in the germline V gene (reference sequence). This CDR3 is built from 14 residues. The V gene lost 6 bases and the J gene lost 5 bases, with 16 bases spanning the gap. Here the CDR3 DNA reads TGTGCCAGCAGTCGAGCCTCTTTAGAATATGGCTACACCTTC. Encoded protein: CASSRASLEYGYTF.

The gene calls are TRBV3-1 and TRBJ1-4; 9 bases line up with TRBD1. Germline CDR1 LGHDT, CDR2 YNNKEL (reference sequence). J gave up 10 bases and V 4 bases, and 7 bases lay outside the gene matches. CDR3 length: 14 residues. CDR3 sequence (DNA): TGTGCCAGCAGCCTTCGGGACAGGGCCCGAAAACTGTTTTTT. This gives the protein CASSLRDRARKLFF.

V gene TRBV28 combines with J gene TRBJ2-7, with D possibly being TRBD1 or TRBD2 (5 bases each). The CDR3 sequence is 15 residues long. V was shortened by 3 bases and J by 2 bases, with 14 bases between the two germline ends. Germline V gene data show CDR1 as MDHEN and CDR2 as SYDVKM. The CDR3 DNA is TGTGCCAGCAGTTTGTCTGGGGGTTTGGCCTACGAGCAGTACTTC. Protein sequence: CASSLSGGLAYEQYF.

This clonotype has more than one count but fewer than ten. The genes are TRBV6-5 and TRBJ2-7; D gene uncertain. The CDR3 consists of 13 residues. Germline CDR1 and CDR2: MNHEY and SVGAGI. Trimming stripped 3 bases from V and 4 bases from J, with 10 bases between. The CDR3 loop is CASSYPDRYEQYF. In nucleotides, the CDR3 is TGTGCCAGCAGTTATCCCGACCGGTACGAGCAGTACTTC.

This clonotype was recorded a few times. The V and J genes are TRBV7-3 and TRBJ2-3; TRBD2 matches at 8 bases. This CDR3 has 16 residues. Losses at the gene ends were 2 bases for V and 0 bases for J; bases not matched to a gene: 4. The germline V gene has CDR1 SGHTA and CDR2 FQGTGA. The CDR3 here is CASSLVAGGSTDTQYF. CDR3 nucleotide sequence: TGTGCCAGCAGCTTAGTGGCGGGGGGAAGCACAGATACGCAGTATTTT.

This clonotype was detected only a few times. The V gene is TRBV7-2, the J gene TRBJ1-2, with 8 bases that match TRBD1. The CDR3 contains 16 residues. The junction had 14 bases not matched to a gene; V was cut back by 8 bases and J by 3 bases. The germline CDR1 and CDR2 sequences are SGHTA and FQGNSA. This CDR3 reads CASWGWPADRDYGYTF. DNA of the CDR3: TGTGCCAGCTGGGGATGGCCGGCGGACAGGGACTATGGCTACACCTTC.

V usage is TRBV4-3 and J usage is TRBJ2-1; 12 nucleotides match TRBD2. Germline lookup yields CDR1 LGHNA and CDR2 YSLEER. J was trimmed by 5 bases and V by 3 bases; bases with no gene match: 5. The CDR3 sequence is 16 residues long. The CDR3 protein is CASSHDTSGGNNEQFF. CDR3 in DNA: TGCGCCAGCAGCCATGACACTAGCGGGGGGAACAATGAGCAGTTCTTC.